This TCR beta chain was identified in a study of human T cells and chemical hapten exposure. At least ten counts were recorded for this clonotype. TCRdb independently ran MiXCR on the RACE reads; one entry per CDR3 protein. The sample holds 60,000 to 70,000 distinct CDR3 sequences; 11% are singletons and the top ten take roughly 5.2%. Documented time point: pre-sensitization, week 0. Treatment indicated: therapeutic diphenylcyclopropenone sensitization with weekly scalp DPC. Germline loops: CDR1 SEHNR, CDR2 FQNEAQ (reference sequence). The CDR3 is 15 amino acids. Trimming took off 5 bases at V and 8 bases at J, with 19 bases between the two ends.

This TCR was recovered from a woman in her 50s with alopecia areata. Some clones in this sample may be carry-over from other donors' samples. The chain joins TRBV7-9 to TRBJ2-1; D is tentatively TRBD1 or TRBD2 (5 bases each). Material: whole blood, obtained in connection with sensitization to the hapten diphenylcyclopropenone (DPC). CDR3 in amino acids: CASSPSRAGSYEQFF. CDR3 coding DNA: TGTGCCAGCAGCCCCTCCCGGGCAGGGAGTTATGAGCAGTTCTTC.